This is a list of T cell receptor beta chains from one sample in a study of blood T cell repertoires in COVID-19. Profiled with immunoSEQ multiplex PCR; TCRdb holds only in-frame clones, not every one. The sample lists 200,000 to 250,000 clones; around 82% were seen once. Source material: peripheral blood. These receptors came from an older woman with acute or convalescent COVID-19. Each CDR3 is given with its conserved first and last residue. Fields, in order: clone size, D gene, J gene, V gene, CDR3 protein, CDR3 DNA. The D gene is left open where the match is weak. A clone size is listed for some rows: how often the clone was seen (once, few, many), or a class if it is expanded.

.	TRBD1	TRBJ1-4	TRBV6-5	CASNPGQVEKLFF	TGTGCCAGCAATCCGGGACAGGTTGAAAAACTGTTTTTT
.	.	TRBJ2-7	TRBV20-1	CSAEQGYEQYF	TGCAGTGCCGAACAGGGCTACGAGCAGTACTTC
.	TRBD2	TRBJ2-5	TRBV5-1	CASSLAGGQETQYF	TGCGCCAGCAGCCTAGCGGGGGGGCAAGAGACCCAGTACTTC
.	TRBD1	TRBJ1-4	TRBV10-2	CASSETGTGFEKLFF	TGCGCCAGCAGTGAGACCGGGACAGGGTTTGAAAAACTGTTTTTT
.	TRBD2	TRBJ2-3	TRBV30	CAWREGLAGTDTQYF	TGTGCCTGGAGGGAGGGACTAGCCGGCACCGATACGCAGTATTTT
.	.	TRBJ1-1	TRBV18	CASSPRERVNTEAFF	TGTGCCAGCTCCCCAAGGGAGCGCGTTAACACTGAAGCTTTCTTT
.	.	TRBJ2-3	TRBV18	CASSLYTSMRDTQYF	TGTGCCAGCTCACTTTACACTAGCATGAGAGATACGCAGTATTTT
.	TRBD1	TRBJ1-6	TRBV5-1	CASSAGTGSNSPLHF	TGCGCCAGCAGCGCGGGGACAGGGAGTAATTCACCCCTCCACTTT
.	.	TRBJ2-2	TRBV18	CASSPSRTASLAELFF	TGTGCCAGCTCACCCTCAAGGACAGCGAGCCTAGCGGAGCTGTTTTTT
.	TRBD2	TRBJ2-1	TRBV7-2	CASSSPGLAFHEQFF	TGTGCCAGCAGTTCTCCGGGACTAGCTTTCCATGAGCAGTTCTTC
.	TRBD1	TRBJ2-1	TRBV4-1	CASSQGPGGSVRNEQFF	TGCGCCAGCAGCCAAGGTCCAGGGGGATCGGTTAGGAATGAGCAGTTCTTC
.	.	TRBJ2-5	TRBV5-8	CASSFVLAHPETQYF	TGTGCCAGCAGCTTCGTCCTAGCCCACCCGGAGACCCAGTACTTC
.	.	TRBJ1-2	TRBV3-1/TRBV3-2	CASSRDSRGGYTF	TGTGCCAGCAGCCGGGACTCCAGAGGAGGCTACACCTTC
.	TRBD1	TRBJ1-1	TRBV5-1	CASSLRQGYTEAFF	TGCGCCAGCAGCTTGCGACAGGGTTACACTGAAGCTTTCTTT
once	.	TRBJ1-1	TRBV18	CASSPPSGYTEAFF	TGTGCCAGCTCACCACCGTCGGGTTACACTGAAGCTTTCTTT
.	.	TRBJ2-1	TRBV3-1/TRBV3-2	CASSQDSGIGREQFF	TGTGCCAGCAGCCAAGATTCCGGGATCGGGCGTGAGCAGTTCTTC
once	.	TRBJ2-3	TRBV11-1	CASSRQTSSTDTQYF	TGTGCCAGCAGCCGACAGACCTCTAGCACAGATACGCAGTATTTT
.	.	TRBJ2-3	TRBV3-1/TRBV3-2	CASSLTSFGLDTQYF	TGTGCCAGCAGCCTTACTAGTTTCGGGTTAGATACGCAGTATTTT
.	.	TRBJ2-3	TRBV27	CASKPARGKTDTQYF	TGTGCCAGCAAGCCCGCAAGGGGCAAGACAGATACGCAGTATTTT
.	.	TRBJ1-1	TRBV7-6	CASSFTGSTEAFF	TGTGCCAGCAGCTTCACGGGGTCTACTGAAGCTTTCTTT
.	TRBD1	TRBJ1-2	TRBV24-1	CATSTQGADGYTF	TGTGCCACCAGTACACAGGGGGCGGATGGCTACACCTTC
.	TRBD2	TRBJ2-7	TRBV6-2/TRBV6-3	CASSYRASGRNVYEQYF	TGTGCCAGCAGTTACCGGGCTAGCGGGCGAAATGTCTACGAGCAGTACTTC
.	.	TRBJ2-7	TRBV2	CASSETLASYEQYF	TGTGCCAGCAGTGAGACTCTAGCATCCTACGAGCAGTACTTC
few	.	TRBJ2-3	TRBV6-2/TRBV6-3	CASNPASSPRGTDTQYF	TGTGCCAGCAACCCCGCTTCGAGCCCCAGGGGCACAGATACGCAGTATTTT
.	.	TRBJ2-7	TRBV29-1	CSVARESLREQYF	TGCAGCGTTGCTCGAGAATCCCTACGGGAGCAGTACTTC
.	TRBD1	TRBJ2-7	TRBV5-1	CASGSLGQGIDEQYF	TGCGCCAGCGGATCCTTAGGACAGGGGATCGACGAGCAGTACTTC
.	.	TRBJ2-3	TRBV7-2	CASSRGASTDTQYF	TGTGCCAGCAGCCGGGGGGCTAGCACAGATACGCAGTATTTT
.	.	TRBJ1-3	TRBV7-9	CASSPGGNTIYF	TGTGCCAGCAGTCCAGGTGGAAACACCATATATTTT
.	.	TRBJ1-4	TRBV6-6	CASRSPEKKLFF	TGTGCCAGCAGGAGCCCCGAAAAAAAACTGTTTTTT
.	.	TRBJ2-2	TRBV6-6	CASMTPRGNTGELFF	TGTGCCAGCATGACCCCCAGGGGAAACACCGGGGAGCTGTTTTTT
.	TRBD2	TRBJ2-1	TRBV30	CAWSYQRGSSYNEQFF	TGTGCCTGGAGTTACCAGCGGGGGAGCTCCTACAATGAGCAGTTCTTC
.	TRBD2	TRBJ2-3	TRBV7-2	CASSLELAGGYSTDTQYF	TGTGCCAGCAGCTTAGAACTAGCGGGGGGCTACAGCACAGATACGCAGTATTTT
.	.	TRBJ2-1	TRBV10-3	CAISAGESNEQFF	TGTGCCATCAGTGCGGGAGAGAGCAATGAGCAGTTCTTC
.	.	TRBJ1-1	TRBV7-9	CASSLAQENTEAFF	TGTGCCAGCAGCTTAGCGCAGGAGAACACTGAAGCTTTCTTT
.	.	TRBJ1-3	TRBV5-1	CASSSIGVGNTIYF	TGCGCCAGCAGCTCTATAGGGGTTGGAAACACCATATATTTT
.	.	TRBJ1-2	TRBV9	CASGSGGRSGYTF	TGTGCCAGCGGGTCGGGGGGCAGAAGTGGCTACACCTTC
.	.	TRBJ2-5	TRBV13	CASSPNDPAGQETQYF	TGTGCCAGCAGCCCCAACGACCCTGCGGGCCAAGAGACCCAGTACTTC
.	TRBD1	TRBJ1-2	TRBV24-1	CATSNPTGGNYGYTF	TGTGCCACCAGTAATCCGACAGGGGGGAACTATGGCTACACCTTC
.	TRBD1	TRBJ2-7	TRBV6-2/TRBV6-3	CASSYLTGQYEQYF	TGTGCCAGCAGTTACTTGACAGGGCAATACGAGCAGTACTTC
.	.	TRBJ2-3	TRBV7-2	CASSLALVGDTQYF	TGTGCCAGCAGCTTAGCGCTAGTAGGAGATACGCAGTATTTT
.	.	TRBJ2-2	TRBV7-2	CASSLMRGGESRRELFF	TGTGCCAGCAGCTTAATGCGCGGGGGCGAATCAAGGAGGGAGCTGTTTTTT
.	.	TRBJ2-1	TRBV7-2	CASSSETAPWNEQFF	TGTGCCAGCAGCTCAGAGACAGCCCCTTGGAATGAGCAGTTCTTC